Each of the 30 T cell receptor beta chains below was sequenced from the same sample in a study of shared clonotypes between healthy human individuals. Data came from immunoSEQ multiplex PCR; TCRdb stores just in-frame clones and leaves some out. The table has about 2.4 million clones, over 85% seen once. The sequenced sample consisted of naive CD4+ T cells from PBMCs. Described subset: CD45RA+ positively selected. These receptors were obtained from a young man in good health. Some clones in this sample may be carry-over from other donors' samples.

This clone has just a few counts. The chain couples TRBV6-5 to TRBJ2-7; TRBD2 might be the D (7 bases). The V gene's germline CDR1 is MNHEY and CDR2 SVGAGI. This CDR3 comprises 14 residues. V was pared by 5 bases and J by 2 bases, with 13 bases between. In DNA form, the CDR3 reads TGTGCCAGCAGTAACAGGGAGGGACCCTACGAGCAGTACTTC. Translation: CASSNREGPYEQYF.

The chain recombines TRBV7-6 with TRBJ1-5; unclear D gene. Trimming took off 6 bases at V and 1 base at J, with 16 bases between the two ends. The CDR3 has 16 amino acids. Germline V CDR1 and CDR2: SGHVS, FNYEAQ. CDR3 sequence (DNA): TGTGCCAGCAGGTATCAATGCACGGAAAGCAATCAGCCCCAGCATTTT. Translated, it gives CASRYQCTESNQPQHF.

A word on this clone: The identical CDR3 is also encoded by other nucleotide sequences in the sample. The CDR3 nucleotides are TGCAGCGTTGCTGTAGGAGAGACCCAGTACTTC. Translated, it gives CSVAVGETQYF. V and J are TRBV29-1 and TRBJ2-5; D ambiguous. The V end was cut by 4 bases, the J end by 4 bases, with 7 bases between. Germline V gene lookup returns CDR1 SQVTM and CDR2 ANQGSEA. The CDR3 length is 11 residues.

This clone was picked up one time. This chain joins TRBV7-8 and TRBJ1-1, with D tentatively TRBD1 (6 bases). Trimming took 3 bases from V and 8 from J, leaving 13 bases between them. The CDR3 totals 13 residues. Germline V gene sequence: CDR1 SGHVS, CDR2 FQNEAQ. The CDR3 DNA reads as TGTGCCAGCAGCTTTAGAAGCGACAGGGAAGCTTTCTTT. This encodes CASSFRSDREAFF.

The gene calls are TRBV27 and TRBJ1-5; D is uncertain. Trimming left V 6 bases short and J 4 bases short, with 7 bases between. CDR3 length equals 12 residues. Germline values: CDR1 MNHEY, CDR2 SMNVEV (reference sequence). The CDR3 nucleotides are TGTGCCAGCAGGGCGGGGAATCAGCCCCAGCATTTT. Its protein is CASRAGNQPQHF.

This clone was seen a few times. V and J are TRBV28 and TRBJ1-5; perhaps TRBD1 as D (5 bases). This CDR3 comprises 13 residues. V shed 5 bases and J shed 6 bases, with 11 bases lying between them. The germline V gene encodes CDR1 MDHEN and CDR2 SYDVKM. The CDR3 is CASSMRGGQPQHF. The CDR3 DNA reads TGTGCCAGCAGTATGAGGGGCGGTCAGCCCCAGCATTTT.

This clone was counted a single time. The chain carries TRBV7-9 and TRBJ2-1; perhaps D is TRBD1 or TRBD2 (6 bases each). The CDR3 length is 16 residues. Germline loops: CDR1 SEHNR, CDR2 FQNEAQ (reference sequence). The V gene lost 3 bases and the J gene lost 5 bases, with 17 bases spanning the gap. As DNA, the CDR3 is TGTGCCAGCAGCTTCCTGGGACGGGGGCAACACAATGAGCAGTTCTTC. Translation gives CASSFLGRGQHNEQFF.

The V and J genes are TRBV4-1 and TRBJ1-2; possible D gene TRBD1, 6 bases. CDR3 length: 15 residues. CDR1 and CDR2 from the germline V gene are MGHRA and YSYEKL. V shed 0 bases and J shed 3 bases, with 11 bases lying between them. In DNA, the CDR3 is TGCGCCAGCAGCCAAGAGCTTGCAGGGGACTATGGCTACACCTTC. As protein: CASSQELAGDYGYTF.

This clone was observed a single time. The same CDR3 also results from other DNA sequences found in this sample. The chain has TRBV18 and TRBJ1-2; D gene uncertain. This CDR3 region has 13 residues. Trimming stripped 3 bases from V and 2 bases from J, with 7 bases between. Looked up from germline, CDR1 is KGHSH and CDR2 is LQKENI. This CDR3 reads CASSPDGNYGYTF. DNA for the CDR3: TGTGCCAGCTCACCGGACGGAAACTATGGCTACACCTTC.

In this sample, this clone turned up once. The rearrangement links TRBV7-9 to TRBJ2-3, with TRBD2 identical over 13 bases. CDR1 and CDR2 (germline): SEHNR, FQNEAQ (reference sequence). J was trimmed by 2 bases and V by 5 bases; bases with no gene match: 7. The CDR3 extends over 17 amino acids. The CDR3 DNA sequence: TGTGCCAGCAGCCCTCAGGGACTAGCGGGGTACACAGATACGCAGTATTTT. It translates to CASSPQGLAGYTDTQYF.

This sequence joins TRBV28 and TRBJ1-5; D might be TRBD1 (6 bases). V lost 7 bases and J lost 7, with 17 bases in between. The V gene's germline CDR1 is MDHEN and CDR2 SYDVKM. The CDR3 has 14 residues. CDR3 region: CASKQGNGGQPQHF. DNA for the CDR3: TGTGCCAGCAAACAGGGTAACGGAGGGCAGCCCCAGCATTTT.

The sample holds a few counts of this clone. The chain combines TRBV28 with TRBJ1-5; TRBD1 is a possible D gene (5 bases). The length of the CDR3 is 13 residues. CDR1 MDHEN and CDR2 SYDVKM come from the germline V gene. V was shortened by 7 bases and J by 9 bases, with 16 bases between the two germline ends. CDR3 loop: CASKERDVGPQHF. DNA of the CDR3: TGTGCCAGCAAGGAGAGGGACGTCGGGCCCCAGCATTTT.

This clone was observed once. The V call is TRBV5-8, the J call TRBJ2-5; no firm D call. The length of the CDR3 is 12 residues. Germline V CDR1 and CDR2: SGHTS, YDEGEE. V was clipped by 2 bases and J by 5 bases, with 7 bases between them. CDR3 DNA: TGTGCCAGCAGCTTATCCCGGGAGACCCAGTACTTC. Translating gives CASSLSRETQYF.

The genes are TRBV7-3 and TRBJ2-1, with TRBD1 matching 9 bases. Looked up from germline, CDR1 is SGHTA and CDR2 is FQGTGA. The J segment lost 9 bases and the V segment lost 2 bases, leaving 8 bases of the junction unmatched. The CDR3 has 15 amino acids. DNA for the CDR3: TGTGCCAGCAGCTTAGCGGACAGGGGACCAGGTGAGCAGTTCTTC. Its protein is CASSLADRGPGEQFF. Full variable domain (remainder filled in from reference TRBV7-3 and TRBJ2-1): GAGVSQTPSNKVTEKGKYVELRCDPISGHTALYWYRQSLGQGPEFLIYFQGTGAADDSGLPNDRFFAVRPEGSVSTLKIQRTERGDSAVYLCASSLADRGPGEQFFGPGTRLTVL.

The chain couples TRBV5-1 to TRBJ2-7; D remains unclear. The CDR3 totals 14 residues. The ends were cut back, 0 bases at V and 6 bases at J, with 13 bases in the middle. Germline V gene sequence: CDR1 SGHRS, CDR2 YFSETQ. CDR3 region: CASSLGPVLGEQYF. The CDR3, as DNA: TGCGCCAGCAGCTTGGGACCGGTCCTTGGCGAGCAGTACTTC.

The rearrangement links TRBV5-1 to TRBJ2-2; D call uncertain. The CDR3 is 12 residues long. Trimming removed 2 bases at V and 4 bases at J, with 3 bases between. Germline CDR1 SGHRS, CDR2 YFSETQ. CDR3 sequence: CASSFRTGELFF. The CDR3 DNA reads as TGCGCCAGCAGCTTTCGCACCGGGGAGCTGTTTTTT. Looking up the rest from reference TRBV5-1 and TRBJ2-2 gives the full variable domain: KAGVTQTPRYLIKTRGQQVTLSCSPISGHRSVSWYQQTPGQGLQFLFEYFSETQRNKGNFPGRFSGRQFSNSRSEMNVSTLELGDSALYLCASSFRTGELFFGEGSRLTVL.

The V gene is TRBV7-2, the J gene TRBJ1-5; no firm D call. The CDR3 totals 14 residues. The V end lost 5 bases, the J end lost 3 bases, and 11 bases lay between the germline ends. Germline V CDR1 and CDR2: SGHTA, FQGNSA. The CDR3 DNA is TGTGCCAGCAGCCTAATTAATTCCAATCAGCCCCAGCATTTT. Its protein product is CASSLINSNQPQHF.

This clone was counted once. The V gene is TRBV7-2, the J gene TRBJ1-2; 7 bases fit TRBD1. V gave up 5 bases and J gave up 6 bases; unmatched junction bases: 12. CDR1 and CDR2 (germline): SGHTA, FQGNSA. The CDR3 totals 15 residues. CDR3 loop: CASSRTLQGPDGYTF. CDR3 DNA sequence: TGTGCCAGCAGCCGCACCCTACAGGGGCCGGATGGCTACACCTTC.

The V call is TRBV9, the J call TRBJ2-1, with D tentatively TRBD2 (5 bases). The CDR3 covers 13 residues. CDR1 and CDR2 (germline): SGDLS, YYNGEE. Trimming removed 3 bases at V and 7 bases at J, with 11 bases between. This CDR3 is CASSARGGNEQFF. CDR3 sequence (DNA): TGTGCCAGCAGCGCCCGGGGTGGGAATGAGCAGTTCTTC.

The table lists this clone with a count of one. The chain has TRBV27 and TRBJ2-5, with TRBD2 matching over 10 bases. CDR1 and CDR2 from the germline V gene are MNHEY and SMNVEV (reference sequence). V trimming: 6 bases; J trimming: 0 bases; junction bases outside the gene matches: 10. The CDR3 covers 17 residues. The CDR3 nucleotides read TGTGCCAGCAGCTCCAGGTCCGGGACTAGCGACCAAGAGACCCAGTACTTC. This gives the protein CASSSRSGTSDQETQYF.

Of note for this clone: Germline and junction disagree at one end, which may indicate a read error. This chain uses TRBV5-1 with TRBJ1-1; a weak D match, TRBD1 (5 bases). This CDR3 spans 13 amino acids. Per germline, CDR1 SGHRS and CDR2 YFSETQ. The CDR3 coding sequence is TGCGCCAGCAGCTTCCGGGACTATGCTGACGCTTTCTTT. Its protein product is CASSFRDYADAFF.

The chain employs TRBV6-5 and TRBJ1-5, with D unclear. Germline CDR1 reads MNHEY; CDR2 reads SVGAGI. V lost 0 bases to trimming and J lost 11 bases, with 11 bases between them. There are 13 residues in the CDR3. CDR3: CASSYSESSSQHF. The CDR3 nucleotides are TGTGCCAGCAGTTACTCCGAAAGTTCGTCCCAGCATTTT.

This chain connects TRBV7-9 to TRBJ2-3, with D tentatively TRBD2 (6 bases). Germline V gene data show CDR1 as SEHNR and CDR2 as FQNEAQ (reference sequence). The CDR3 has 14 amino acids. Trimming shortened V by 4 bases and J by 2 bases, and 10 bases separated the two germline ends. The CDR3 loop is CASSSRLVTDTQYF. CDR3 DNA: TGTGCCAGCAGCTCACGACTAGTCACAGATACGCAGTATTTT.

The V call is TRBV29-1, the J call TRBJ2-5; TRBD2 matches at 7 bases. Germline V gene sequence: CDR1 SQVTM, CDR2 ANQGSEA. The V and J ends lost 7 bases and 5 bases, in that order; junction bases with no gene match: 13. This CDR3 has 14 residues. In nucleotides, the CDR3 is TGCAGCGCCCGGGGGGTGGAGGTCTTGGAGACCCAGTACTTC. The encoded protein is CSARGVEVLETQYF.

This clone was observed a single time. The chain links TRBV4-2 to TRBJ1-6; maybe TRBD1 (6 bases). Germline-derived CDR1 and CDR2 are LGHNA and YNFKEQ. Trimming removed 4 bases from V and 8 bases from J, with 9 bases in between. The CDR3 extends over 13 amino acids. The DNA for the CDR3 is TGTGCCAGCAGCCTTGGGGGCTATTCACCCCTCCACTTT. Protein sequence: CASSLGGYSPLHF.

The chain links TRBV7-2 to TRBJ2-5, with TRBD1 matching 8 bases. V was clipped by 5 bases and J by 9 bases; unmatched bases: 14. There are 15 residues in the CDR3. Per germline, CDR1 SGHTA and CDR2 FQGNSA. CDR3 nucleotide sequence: TGTGCCAGCAGCCGAAACCGACAGGGGTTTATGGCCCAGTACTTC. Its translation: CASSRNRQGFMAQYF.

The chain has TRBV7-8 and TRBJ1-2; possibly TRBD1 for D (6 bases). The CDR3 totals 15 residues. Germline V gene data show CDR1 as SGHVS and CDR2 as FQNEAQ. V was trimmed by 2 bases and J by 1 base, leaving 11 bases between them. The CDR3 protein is CASSLKGGFNYGYTF. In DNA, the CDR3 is TGTGCCAGCAGCTTAAAAGGGGGATTTAACTATGGCTACACCTTC.

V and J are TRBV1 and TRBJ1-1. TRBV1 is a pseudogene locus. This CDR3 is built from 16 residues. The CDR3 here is CTSSQIRRDGHDEAFF. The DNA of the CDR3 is TGCACCAGCAGCCAAATCCGGAGGGACGGACACGATGAAGCTTTCTTT.

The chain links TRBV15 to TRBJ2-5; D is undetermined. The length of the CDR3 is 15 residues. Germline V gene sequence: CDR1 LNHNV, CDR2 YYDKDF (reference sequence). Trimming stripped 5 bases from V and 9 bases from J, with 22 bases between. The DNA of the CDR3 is TGTGCCACCAGCCGAATATTGTTAGAGGTGGGGTCCCAGTACTTC. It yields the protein CATSRILLEVGSQYF. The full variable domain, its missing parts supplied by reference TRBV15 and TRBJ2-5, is DAMVIQNPRYQVTQFGKPVTLSCSQTLNHNVMYWYQQKSSQAPKLLFHYYDKDFNNEADTPDNFQSRRPNTSFCFLDIRSPGLGDTAMYLCATSRILLEVGSQYFGPGTRLLVL.

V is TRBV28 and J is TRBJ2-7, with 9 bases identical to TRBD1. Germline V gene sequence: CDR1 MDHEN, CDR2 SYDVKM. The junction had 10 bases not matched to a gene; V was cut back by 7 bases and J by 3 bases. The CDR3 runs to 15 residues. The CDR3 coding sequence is TGTGCCAGCAATCAGACTCCGGGACAGGGCTACGAGCAGTACTTC. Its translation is CASNQTPGQGYEQYF.